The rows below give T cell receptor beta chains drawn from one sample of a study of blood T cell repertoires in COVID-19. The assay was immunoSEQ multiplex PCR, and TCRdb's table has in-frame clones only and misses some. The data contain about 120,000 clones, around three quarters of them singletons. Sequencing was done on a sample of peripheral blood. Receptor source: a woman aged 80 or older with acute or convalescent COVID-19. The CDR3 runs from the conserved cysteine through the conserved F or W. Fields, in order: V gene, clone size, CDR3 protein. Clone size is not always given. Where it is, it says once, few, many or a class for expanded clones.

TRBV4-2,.,CASSQGAGGITGELFF
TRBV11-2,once,CASSRGTANQPQHF
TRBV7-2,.,CASSSLASEDEQFF
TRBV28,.,CASRSGVVNTGELFF
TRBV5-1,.,CASSLAGGPDTQYF
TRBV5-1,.,CASSAGTGVGGYTF
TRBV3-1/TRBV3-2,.,CASSQGRTSGPYTDTQYF
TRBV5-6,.,CASSFFGGSGANVLTF
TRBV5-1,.,CASSPNLAGGPETQYF
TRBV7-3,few,CASSSGLAGVADTQYF
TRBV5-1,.,CASSLGHSPGTGRDGYTF
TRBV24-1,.,CAPLTGPPGNTIYF
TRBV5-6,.,CASSRDRDTEAFF
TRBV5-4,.,CASTQDRVETQYF
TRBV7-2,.,CASSLGQGSVPQHF
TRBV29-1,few,CSVGVGAWNTEAFF
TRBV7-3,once,CASSLGLNNEQFF
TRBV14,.,CASSSGRGIHEQYF
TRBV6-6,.,CASSPRGGENPTSSYNSPLHF
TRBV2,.,CASIDQGENSPLHF
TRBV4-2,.,CASSPGSRSETQYF
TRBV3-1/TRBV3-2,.,CASSPGQQTRNEQFF
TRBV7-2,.,CASRDRGAYEQYF
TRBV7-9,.,CASSLGPTGASNQPQHF
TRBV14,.,CASSLNRVTNEKLFF
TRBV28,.,CASRGQVFYNSPLHF
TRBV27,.,CASSLSGFRENNSPLHF
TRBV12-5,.,CASAPLKSDEQFF
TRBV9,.,CASSPLGGVNSPLHF
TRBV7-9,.,CASSLGASTDTQYF
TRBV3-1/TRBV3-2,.,CASSLTGVNGYTF
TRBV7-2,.,CASSLGGSGPYNEQFF
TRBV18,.,CASSPQTSGRADYNEQFF
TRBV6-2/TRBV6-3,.,CASSYGGDEKLFF
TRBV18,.,CASSNRGQGWDTEAFF
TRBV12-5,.,CASGSGASETQYF
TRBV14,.,CASSQPFTDTQYF
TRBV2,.,CASMVGGDAYGYTF
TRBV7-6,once,CASSLGLGGQETQYF
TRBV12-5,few,CASGFGTSGTDTQYF
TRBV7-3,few,CASSSYSTSGGTDTQYF
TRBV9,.,CASSPQGRGLAGELFF
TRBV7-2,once,CASSLGLPTGEKLFF
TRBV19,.,CASSGGSNSGANVLTF
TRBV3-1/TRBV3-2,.,CASSQGTVHEKLFF
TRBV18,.,CASQQGPASYEQYF
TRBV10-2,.,CASSDREGDEAFF
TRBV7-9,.,CASSLDGGAFF
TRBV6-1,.,CASSEGIAGVYGYTF
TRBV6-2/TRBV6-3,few,CASSWSRGLGYTF